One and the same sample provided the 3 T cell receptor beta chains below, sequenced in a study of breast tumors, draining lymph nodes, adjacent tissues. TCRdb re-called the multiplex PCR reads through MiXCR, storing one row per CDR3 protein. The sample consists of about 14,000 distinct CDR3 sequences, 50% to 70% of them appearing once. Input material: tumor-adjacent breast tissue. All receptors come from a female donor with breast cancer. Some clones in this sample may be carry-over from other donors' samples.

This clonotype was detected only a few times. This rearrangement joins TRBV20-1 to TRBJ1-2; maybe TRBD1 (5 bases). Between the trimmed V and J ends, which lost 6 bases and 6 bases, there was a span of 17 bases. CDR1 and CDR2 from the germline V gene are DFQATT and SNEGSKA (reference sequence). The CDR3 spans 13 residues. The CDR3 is CSAGDVAGHGYTF. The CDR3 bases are TGCAGTGCGGGGGACGTAGCGGGGCATGGCTACACCTTC.

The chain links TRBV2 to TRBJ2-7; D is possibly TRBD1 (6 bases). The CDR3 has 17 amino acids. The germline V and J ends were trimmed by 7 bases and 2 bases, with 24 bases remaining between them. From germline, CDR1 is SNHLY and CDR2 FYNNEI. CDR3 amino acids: CASITGTTTRGPYEQYF. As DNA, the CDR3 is TGTGCCAGCATCACCGGGACAACAACACGGGGCCCCTACGAGCAGTACTTC.

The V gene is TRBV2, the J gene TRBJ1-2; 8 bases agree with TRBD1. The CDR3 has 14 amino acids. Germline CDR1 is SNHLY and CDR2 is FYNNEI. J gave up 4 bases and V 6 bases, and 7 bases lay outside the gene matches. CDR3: CASRPDRDGYGYTF. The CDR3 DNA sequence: TGTGCCAGCAGACCGGACAGGGACGGCTATGGCTACACCTTC. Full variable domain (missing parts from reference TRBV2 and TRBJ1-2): EPEVTQTPSHQVTQMGQEVILRCVPISNHLYFYWYRQILGQKVEFLVSFYNNEISEKSEIFDDQFSVERPDGSNFTLKIRSTKLEDSAMYFCASRPDRDGYGYTFGSGTRLTVV.